The 17 T cell receptor beta chains below come from one sample, sequenced in a study of early T cells in non-severe SARS-CoV-2 infection (dated by TCRdb to 2020 to 2022). The receptor library was made with 5' RACE. Sequencing took place on a NextSeq 500. TCRdb cleaned the public reads at Q25 with fastp, built clones with MiXCR and kept in-frame beta chains. Each CDR3 protein gets just one entry, which takes the most common genes and DNA from the rows behind it. This sample holds tens of thousands of distinct CDR3 sequences; 20% were observed only once. The top ten constitute about 17% of the sample. The source was whole blood, collected at baseline. These receptors all stem from an adult who was a healthcare worker with PCR-confirmed SARS-CoV-2 infection or an uninfected control (not recorded which).

The rearrangement joins TRBV7-6 to TRBJ2-1; the D gene is possibly TRBD1 (6 bases). Germline V gives CDR1 SGHVS, CDR2 FNYEAQ. Trimming stripped 2 bases from V and 5 bases from J, with 19 bases between. The CDR3 consists of 17 residues. In DNA form, the CDR3 reads TGTGCCAGCAGCTTACAGCTGACAGGCTTGGCTAACAATGAGCAGTTCTTC. Protein: CASSLQLTGLANNEQFF.

This chain links TRBV5-5 with TRBJ2-5; 9 positions agree with TRBD1. The CDR3 loop spans 17 amino acids. Losses at the gene ends were 1 base for V and 2 bases for J; bases not matched to a gene: 9. The germline CDR1 and CDR2 sequences are SGHKS and YYEKEE (reference sequence). The CDR3 region has the DNA TGTGCCAGCAGCTTGAATCCTACAGGGGGCTCACAAGAGACCCAGTACTTC. Amino acid sequence: CASSLNPTGGSQETQYF.

This clonotype was seen ten or more times. The CDR3 here is CASSLTGGADYNSPLHF. CDR3 bases: TGTGCCAGCAGTCTCACAGGGGGCGCGGACTATAATTCACCCCTCCACTTT. The gene calls are TRBV12-3 or TRBV12-4 and TRBJ1-6; 9 bases fit TRBD1. The CDR3 is 17 amino acids. J lost 3 bases, V lost 5 bases, and 8 bases had no gene match.

The V call is TRBV6-6, the J call TRBJ2-1; perhaps TRBD2 as D (6 bases). This CDR3 region has 14 residues. Germline-derived CDR1 and CDR2 are MNHNY and SVGAGI (reference sequence). Trimming stripped 2 bases from V and 4 bases from J, with 9 bases between. The CDR3 region is CASSYGGTYNEQFF. The DNA of the CDR3 is TGTGCCAGCAGTTACGGCGGGACTTACAATGAGCAGTTCTTC.

V is TRBV6-6 and J is TRBJ1-1, with 7 bases identical to TRBD1. Germline trimming cut 4 bases from V and 1 base from J; bases unmatched to any gene: 3. CDR3 length: 14 amino acids. Looked up from germline, CDR1 is MNHNY and CDR2 is SVGAGI (reference sequence). In nucleotides, the CDR3 is TGTGCCAGCAGTTCCGGGACAGAGAACACTGAAGCTTTCTTT. This encodes CASSSGTENTEAFF.

This clonotype appeared a few times. The V and J genes are TRBV18 and TRBJ2-1; 16 positions match TRBD2. The CDR3 has 14 amino acids. V trimming: 8 bases; J trimming: 7 bases; junction bases outside the gene matches: 2. Per germline, CDR1 KGHSH and CDR2 LQKENI. This CDR3 reads CASVGLAGGNEQFF. CDR3 DNA: TGTGCCAGCGTGGGACTAGCGGGGGGGAATGAGCAGTTCTTC.

In this sample, this clonotype turned up a few times. The chain has TRBV27 and TRBJ2-2; tentative D call: TRBD2 (6 bases). The V and J ends lost 4 bases and 7 bases respectively, with 13 bases between them. The germline V gene has CDR1 MNHEY and CDR2 SMNVEV (reference sequence). The CDR3 is made up of 14 amino acids. The CDR3 sequence is CASSSPRGSGELFF. CDR3 coding DNA: TGTGCCAGCAGTTCACCCCGGGGGAGCGGGGAGCTGTTTTTT.

The chain links TRBV5-1 to TRBJ2-3, with D perhaps TRBD1 or TRBD2 (5 bases each). CDR1 is SGHRS, CDR2 YFSETQ, per germline. Trimming took off 3 bases at V and 2 bases at J, with 10 bases between the two ends. The length of the CDR3 is 14 residues. Written as DNA, the CDR3 is TGCGCCAGCAGCTCGGGACGGCTCACAGATACGCAGTATTTT. This codes for CASSSGRLTDTQYF.

This clonotype was recorded a few times. The chain employs TRBV6-5 and TRBJ1-6; D gene unclear. CDR1 is MNHEY and CDR2 is SVGAGI in the germline V gene. The CDR3 contains 15 residues. Trimming cost V 6 bases and J 1 base, with 10 bases left between them. This CDR3 is CASSDASSYNSPLHF. As DNA, the CDR3 is TGTGCCAGCAGCGACGCGAGTTCCTATAATTCACCCCTCCACTTT.

This clonotype turned up a few times. This chain uses TRBV10-3 with TRBJ2-7, with TRBD1 matching 7 bases. V lost 6 bases and J lost 2; bases outside the gene matches: 7. The germline V gene has CDR1 ENHRY and CDR2 SYGVKD. CDR3 length: 14 amino acids. In nucleotides, the CDR3 is TGTGCCATCAGCCCCGGGACAGAAACCTACGAGCAGTACTTC. This gives the protein CAISPGTETYEQYF.

The chain recombines TRBV6-1 with TRBJ2-1; 10 nucleotides match TRBD2. The CDR3 runs 16 residues. Germline CDR1 reads MNHNS; CDR2 reads SASEGT. V dropped 4 bases and J dropped 2; count of bases not matched to a gene: 5. CDR3 protein: CASSAYSGGPYNEQFF. Here the CDR3 DNA reads TGTGCCAGCAGTGCCTATAGCGGGGGGCCCTACAATGAGCAGTTCTTC.

As DNA, the CDR3 is TGTGCCAGCAGCCCCCAGGGGTTCACAGATACGCAGTATTTT. It is translated as CASSPQGFTDTQYF. The chain uses TRBV7-3 and TRBJ2-3; D is perhaps TRBD1 (6 bases). This CDR3 spans 14 amino acids. Germline CDR1 and CDR2: SGHTA and FQGTGA. V gave up 5 bases and J gave up 2 bases, with 11 bases separating them.

This clonotype was counted a few times. The chain has TRBV15 and TRBJ2-5; no reliable D call. There are 13 residues in the CDR3. V was pared by 1 base and J by 5 bases, with 8 bases between. The germline V gene has CDR1 LNHNV and CDR2 YYDKDF (reference sequence). CDR3 coding DNA: TGTGCCACCAGCAGAGGTAGTCGCGAGACCCAGTACTTC. Protein sequence: CATSRGSRETQYF.

The genes are TRBV5-1 and TRBJ1-1; D unresolved. Germline V gene data show CDR1 as SGHRS and CDR2 as YFSETQ. Between the trimmed V and J ends, which lost 1 base and 4 bases, there was a span of 11 bases. This CDR3 contains 14 residues. The CDR3 DNA is TGCGCCAGCAGCTTGACGTCGCTGGGCACTGAAGCTTTCTTT. Translating it yields CASSLTSLGTEAFF.

This clonotype showed up just a few times. J is TRBJ1-2 and V is TRBV6-1; unclear D gene. The CDR3 runs 17 residues. The V and J ends lost 11 bases and 0 bases respectively, with 25 bases between them. Germline CDR1 is MNHNS and CDR2 is SASEGT. For the CDR3, the DNA is TGTGCCCTCGAGGGCGGTGACCCAAGGGAACCTAACTATGGCTACACCTTC. Its protein is CALEGGDPREPNYGYTF.

The rearrangement uses TRBV18 and TRBJ1-1; D is ambiguous. Trimming shortened V by 3 bases and J by 5 bases, and 13 bases separated the two germline ends. The CDR3 spans 14 residues. Germline V gives CDR1 KGHSH, CDR2 LQKENI. Here the CDR3 DNA reads TGTGCCAGCTCACCTCGGGCCGACGGTACTGAAGCTTTCTTT. It translates to CASSPRADGTEAFF.

The rearrangement joins TRBV7-6 to TRBJ2-2, with TRBD2 matching 10 bases. The CDR3 has 17 residues. Germline V CDR1 and CDR2: SGHVS, FNYEAQ. The ends lost 5 bases at V and 4 bases at J; junction bases unmatched: 10. CDR3 protein: CASSDTSGAPGTGELFF. The DNA for the CDR3 is TGTGCCAGCAGCGACACTAGCGGGGCCCCTGGCACCGGGGAGCTGTTTTTT.